These 19 T cell receptor beta chains share one sample of origin, sequenced in a study of beta chain features in type 1 diabetes. Expressed TCRB transcripts were sequenced after all isolated RNA was converted to cDNA. Repertoires were generated with immunoSEQ multiplex PCR, while TCRdb's copy carries only in-frame clones and drops some. The sample holds roughly 370,000 clones; about 15% are singletons and the top ten take around 0.035%. Sequenced sample: naive CD4+ T cells from blood. These receptors were obtained from a man aged 25 to 40 in good health.

The V call is TRBV5-4, the J call TRBJ2-2, with D unresolved. The CDR3 covers 11 residues. V lost 3 bases and J lost 11, with 8 bases in between. The V gene's germline CDR1 is SGHNT and CDR2 YYREEE (reference sequence). CDR3 amino acids: CASSSGPELFF. The CDR3, as DNA: TGTGCCAGCAGCTCGGGCCCTGAGCTGTTTTTT. The whole variable domain, remainder taken from reference TRBV5-4 and TRBJ2-2, is ETGVTQSPTHLIKTRGQQVTLRCSSQSGHNTVSWYQQALGQGPQFIFQYYREEENGRGNFPPRFSGLQFPNYSSELNVNALELDDSALYLCASSSGPELFFGEGSRLTVL.

The genes are TRBV5-1 and TRBJ2-1; TRBD2 aligns across 7 bases. The V gene end was trimmed by 4 bases and the J gene end by 4 bases; junction bases not matched to a gene: 8. The CDR3 sequence is 15 residues long. Germline CDR1 SGHRS, CDR2 YFSETQ. The CDR3 here is CASSAAGLPYNEQFF. In nucleotides, the CDR3 is TGCGCCAGCAGCGCCGCGGGACTACCTTACAATGAGCAGTTCTTC.

This chain links TRBV7-2 with TRBJ2-3; possibly TRBD2 for D (6 bases). The CDR3 runs to 14 residues. Germline V gene sequence: CDR1 SGHTA, CDR2 FQGNSA. The V and J ends lost 10 bases and 3 bases respectively, with 17 bases between them. CDR3 nucleotides: TGTGCCACGGGCGGGAACTTTGGTACAGATACGCAGTATTTT. This sequence encodes CATGGNFGTDTQYF.

The chain is built from TRBV4-1 and TRBJ2-3, with D maybe TRBD1 (6 bases). The V end lost 3 bases, the J end lost 2 bases, and 12 bases lay between the germline ends. This CDR3 region has 15 residues. Per germline, CDR1 MGHRA and CDR2 YSYEKL. CDR3 in amino acids: CASSQTGLFTDTQYF. CDR3 DNA: TGCGCCAGCAGCCAGACAGGACTCTTCACAGATACGCAGTATTTT.

The gene calls are TRBV2 and TRBJ2-7; weak D call: TRBD1 (5 bases). The germline CDR1 and CDR2 sequences are SNHLY and FYNNEI. V was pared by 7 bases and J by 1 base, with 14 bases between. The CDR3 runs 14 residues. CDR3 sequence (DNA): TGTGCCAGCACAGGGCAGGGTTGGTCCTACGAGCAGTACGTC. This encodes CASTGQGWSYEQYV.

In this sample, this clone turned up a few times. The chain combines TRBV30 with TRBJ2-1; D is undetermined. The V end lost 3 bases, the J end lost 13 bases, and 13 bases lay between the germline ends. The length of the CDR3 is 11 residues. Germline CDR1 reads GTSNPN; CDR2 reads SVGIG (reference sequence). CDR3 sequence: CAWSSPVVQFF. CDR3 coding DNA: TGTGCCTGGAGCAGTCCTGTGGTCCAGTTCTTC.

This clone was counted a few times. Here the CDR3 reads CASSLAPPAYTGELFF. The CDR3 nucleotides are TGTGCCAGCAGCTTAGCCCCGCCAGCCTACACCGGGGAGCTGTTTTTT. The chain uses TRBV7-2 and TRBJ2-2; no firm D call. The CDR3 sequence is 16 residues long. Germline V gives CDR1 SGHTA, CDR2 FQGNSA. V was trimmed by 0 bases and J by 3 bases, leaving 11 bases between them.

The chain carries TRBV4-3 and TRBJ1-1; D possibly corresponds to TRBD1 (6 bases). The CDR3 loop spans 14 amino acids. Looked up from germline, CDR1 is LGHNA and CDR2 is YSLEER. The ends were cut back, 6 bases at V and 4 bases at J, with 15 bases in the middle. The CDR3 region has the DNA TGCGCCAGCAGAGGACAGACCCAAGGCACTGAAGCTTTCTTT. Protein: CASRGQTQGTEAFF.

Only a few counts were recorded for this clone. Written as DNA, the CDR3 is TGCAGTGCTAGAAAGGGCGGCGAGCAGTACGTC. This sequence encodes CSARKGGEQYV. The J gene is TRBJ2-7, the V gene TRBV20-1; no reliable D call. The CDR3 is 11 amino acids. V gave up 2 bases and J gave up 6 bases, with 8 bases separating them. CDR1 is DFQATT and CDR2 is SNEGSKA in the germline V gene (reference sequence).

V usage is TRBV14 and J usage is TRBJ2-7; 14 nucleotides line up with TRBD2. CDR1 is SGHDN, CDR2 FVKESK, per germline. V was pared by 1 base and J by 4 bases, with 3 bases of the junction left unmatched. The CDR3 length is 16 residues. CDR3 in amino acids: CASSQGTSGRLYEQYV. The CDR3 DNA reads TGTGCCAGCAGCCAAGGGACTAGCGGGAGGTTGTACGAGCAGTACGTC.

A few counts support this clone. V gene TRBV29-1 combines with J gene TRBJ2-7, with D unclear. Germline V lookup: CDR1 SQVTM, CDR2 ANQGSEA. This CDR3 is 11 amino acids long. Trimming removed 0 bases from V and 2 bases from J, with 2 bases in between. CDR3 protein: CSVEEAYEQYF. The CDR3 bases are TGCAGCGTTGAAGAAGCCTACGAGCAGTACTTC.

With regard to this clone: At the DNA level, this CDR3 is encoded by other sequences in the same sample as well. The chain joins TRBV5-1 to TRBJ2-7; weak D call: TRBD2 (5 bases). Germline V CDR1 and CDR2: SGHRS, YFSETQ. The CDR3 extends over 12 amino acids. V was clipped by 4 bases and J by 7 bases, with 12 bases between them. The CDR3 protein is CASSLDEGEQYF. Written as DNA, the CDR3 is TGCGCCAGCAGCCTCGATGAGGGTGAGCAGTACTTC.

The genes are TRBV4-2 and TRBJ2-5, with 7 bases matching TRBD2. Germline CDR1 and CDR2: LGHNA and YNFKEQ. The CDR3 contains 14 residues. Trimming took 4 bases from V and 3 from J; bases not matched to a gene: 5. This CDR3 reads CASSPLGREETQYF. The CDR3 bases are TGTGCCAGCAGCCCCCTGGGGAGGGAAGAGACCCAGTACTTC.

The chain uses TRBV9 and TRBJ2-1, with a tentative D call TRBD2 (6 bases). Deletions cut 0 bases from V and 4 bases from J, with 11 bases between. The CDR3 loop spans 15 amino acids. CDR1 SGDLS and CDR2 YYNGEE come from the germline V gene. CDR3 protein: CASSVAGLEYNEQFF. CDR3 DNA sequence: TGTGCCAGCAGCGTAGCGGGACTCGAGTACAATGAGCAGTTCTTC.

Comments on this clone: Other DNA sequences in the sample encode the same CDR3. The gene calls are TRBV7-2 and TRBJ1-6; D gene ambiguous. Trimming took off 3 bases at V and 6 bases at J, with 3 bases between the two ends. The germline V gene encodes CDR1 SGHTA and CDR2 FQGNSA. This CDR3 has 12 residues. The CDR3 coding sequence is TGTGCCAGCAGCTTGGGTAATTCACCCCTCCACTTT. The encoded protein is CASSLGNSPLHF. The entire variable domain, with the rest obtained from reference TRBV7-2 and TRBJ1-6, is as follows: GAGVSQSPSNKVTEKGKDVELRCDPISGHTALYWYRQSLGQGLEFLIYFQGNSAPDKSGLPSDRFSAERTGGSVSTLTIQRTQQEDSAVYLCASSLGNSPLHFGNGTRLTVT.

V usage is TRBV30 and J usage is TRBJ2-3, with 14 bases identical to TRBD2. The germline gives CDR1 GTSNPN, CDR2 SVGIG (reference sequence). Trimming took 1 base from V and 3 from J; bases not matched to a gene: 6. The CDR3 has 17 residues. The DNA of the CDR3 is TGTGCCTGGAGTGCGGGACTAGCGGGGGCCCCTACAGATACGCAGTATTTT. This encodes CAWSAGLAGAPTDTQYF.

There are a few counts of this clone. The J gene is TRBJ2-7, the V gene TRBV10-3, with a possible D match to TRBD1 (6 bases). The germline CDR1 and CDR2 sequences are ENHRY and SYGVKD. This CDR3 is built from 12 residues. The V end lost 11 bases, the J end lost 2 bases, and 13 bases lay between the germline ends. CDR3 sequence reads: CAASGTPYEQYF. CDR3 in DNA: TGTGCCGCCTCCGGGACACCCTACGAGCAGTACTTC.

J is TRBJ1-1 and V is TRBV5-1; 7 positions agree with TRBD1. The CDR3 loop spans 14 amino acids. The V and J ends lost 4 bases and 2 bases, in that order; junction bases with no gene match: 5. The germline gives CDR1 SGHRS, CDR2 YFSETQ. The CDR3 region is CASSAGTANTEAFF. In DNA, the CDR3 is TGCGCCAGCAGCGCGGGGACAGCTAACACTGAAGCTTTCTTT.

This rearrangement joins TRBV29-1 to TRBJ1-2, with 9 bases identical to TRBD1. Trimming took 0 bases from V and 3 from J; bases not matched to a gene: 2. CDR1 and CDR2 (germline): SQVTM, ANQGSEA. The CDR3 is 14 residues long. The CDR3 coding sequence is TGCAGCGTTGAAGATTGGACAGGGGACTATGGCTACACCTTC. It encodes CSVEDWTGDYGYTF.